Detailed here is one TCR beta chain. Blood CD8+ and CD4+ T cells underwent high-throughput TCR beta sequencing. Definite or probable Susac syndrome was diagnosed using recently defined diagnostic criteria. CD8+ and CD4+ T cells were negatively isolated; TEMRA cells were FACS-enriched. This sample was taken from a study of CD8 T cells in Susac syndrome. Overall study context: Susac syndrome patients were untreated, on corticosteroids with some adding intravenous immunoglobulin, or on intravenous immunoglobulin only.

Random hexamers were used to reverse transcribe an amount of roughly 0.5 to 1 ug RNA. One entry per CDR3 protein, called by TCRdb with MiXCR from the immunoSEQ multiplex PCR reads. The sample contains about 140,000 distinct CDR3 sequences, 95% of which appear only once. Germline loops: CDR1 DFQATT, CDR2 SNEGSKA (reference sequence). The CDR3 has 12 residues. V gave up 2 bases and J gave up 2 bases, with 5 bases separating them. This chain links TRBV20-1 with TRBJ2-3; D unclear. The source material was CD4+ T cells from PBMCs. The TCR was taken from a human donor with Susac syndrome. The CDR3 DNA is TGCAGTGCTAGACAGCTCACAGATACGCAGTATTTT. It encodes CSARQLTDTQYF.